This T cell receptor (beta chain) was retrieved from a study of T cells in Graves' hyperthyroidism and ophthalmopathy. Researchers took RNA transcripts and amplified the TCR beta CDR3 regions from them. With the HTBI primer set, the TCR CDR3 went through a first round of RT-PCR. One entry per CDR3 protein results from TCRdb running MiXCR on the multiplex PCR reads. The sample contains fewer than 900,000 distinct CDR3 sequences, around a sixth of which appear only once. This receptor was taken from a woman aged 50 to 60 with Graves' hyperthyroidism that later progressed to Graves' ophthalmopathy. Sequencing was performed on blood.

The chain's CDR3 is CASSDPGAGNSPLHF. In nucleotides, the CDR3 is TGTGCCAGCAGTGATCCGGGGGCCGGGAATTCACCCCTCCACTTT. This rearrangement joins TRBV25-1 to TRBJ1-6, with D possibly matching TRBD1 (6 bases). CDR3 length: 15 amino acids. V lost 3 bases and J 7 bases, leaving 13 bases between the germline ends. The germline CDR1 and CDR2 sequences are MGHDK and SYGVNS.